These 26 T cell receptor beta chains originate from one sample sequenced in a study of CD8 T cells in Susac syndrome (dated by TCRdb to the late 2010s). Library preparation employed the immunoSEQ multiplex PCR assay. RNA was extracted using the RNeasy kit, and about 0.5 to 1 ug of the RNA was reverse transcribed with random hexamers. In-frame beta chains were kept once TCRdb had trimmed the public reads at Q25 with fastp and called clones with MiXCR. Each record represents a unique CDR3 protein, reported with the most common genes and DNA among its rows. A total of about 160,000 distinct CDR3 sequences appear in this sample, roughly 95% of them only once. Around 0.12% of the sample goes to the ten largest clones. The specimen sequenced was CD4+ T cells from PBMCs. The origin of the receptors is a human donor with Susac syndrome.

The CDR3 bases are TGCAGCGTTGAAAGAGGGACAGGTGGGGTCCACGAGCAGTACTTC. It translates to CSVERGTGGVHEQYF. The chain recombines TRBV29-1 with TRBJ2-7; 8 nucleotides align to TRBD1. Germline trimming cut 2 bases from V and 5 bases from J; bases unmatched to any gene: 11. The CDR3 runs 15 residues. Germline V gene lookup returns CDR1 SQVTM and CDR2 ANQGSEA.

The rearrangement links TRBV4-3 to TRBJ2-6; no clear D gene. Germline values: CDR1 LGHNA, CDR2 YSLEER. This CDR3 comprises 20 residues. Trimming pared 0 bases from V and 1 base from J, leaving 19 bases between. DNA for the CDR3: TGCGCCAGCAGCCAAGAATGGGTACGGAGAAGTAGGTCTGGGGCCAACGTCCTGACTTTC. It encodes CASSQEWVRRSRSGANVLTF.

The chain couples TRBV30 to TRBJ2-1; D gene uncertain. CDR3 size: 12 residues. V dropped 0 bases and J dropped 4 bases, with 4 bases sitting between them. The germline gives CDR1 GTSNPN, CDR2 SVGIG (reference sequence). CDR3 protein: CAWSVRYNEQFF. The DNA for the CDR3 is TGTGCCTGGAGTGTACGTTACAATGAGCAGTTCTTC. The entire variable domain, with the rest obtained from reference TRBV30 and TRBJ2-1, is as follows: SQTIHQWPATLVQPVGSPLSLECTVEGTSNPNLYWYRQAAGRGLQLLFYSVGIGQISSEVPQNLSASRPQDRQFILSSKKLLLSDSGFYLCAWSVRYNEQFFGPGTRLTVL.

This chain connects TRBV29-1 to TRBJ2-3; D ambiguous. This CDR3 has 12 residues. Trimming took off 5 bases at V and 2 bases at J, with 8 bases between the two ends. Germline V lookup: CDR1 SQVTM, CDR2 ANQGSEA. The CDR3 loop reads CSVLATTDTQYF. In DNA, the CDR3 is TGCAGCGTTCTTGCGACCACAGATACGCAGTATTTT.

The genes are TRBV27 and TRBJ1-5, with D hard to call. This CDR3 contains 11 residues. The germline V gene encodes CDR1 MNHEY and CDR2 SMNVEV (reference sequence). The V and J ends lost 8 bases and 6 bases respectively, with 8 bases between them. This CDR3 reads CASGNPQPQHF. CDR3 DNA sequence: TGTGCCAGCGGGAACCCTCAGCCCCAGCATTTT.

The sample holds one count of this clonotype. The chain employs TRBV29-1 and TRBJ1-2; D call uncertain. V was shortened by 6 bases and J by 4 bases, with 12 bases between the two germline ends. Germline V lookup: CDR1 SQVTM, CDR2 ANQGSEA. This CDR3 has 12 residues. The CDR3 DNA reads as TGCAGCGTCCGACGGGGTCCCTATGGCTACACCTTC. Its protein product is CSVRRGPYGYTF.

This clonotype was picked up one time. The chain uses TRBV28 and TRBJ1-2, with TRBD1 as a possible D gene (6 bases). V was cut by 4 bases and J by 4 bases, with 10 bases left in between. The CDR3 is made up of 13 amino acids. The germline V gene has CDR1 MDHEN and CDR2 SYDVKM. CDR3 DNA: TGTGCCAGCAGTTCAGGGGCCCTCTATGGCTACACCTTC. It is translated as CASSSGALYGYTF.

The rearrangement joins TRBV7-2 to TRBJ1-2; no clear D gene. The CDR3 covers 12 residues. The V and J ends lost 8 bases and 5 bases respectively, with 12 bases between them. Germline V gives CDR1 SGHTA, CDR2 FQGNSA. The CDR3 is CASSTPGYGYTF. CDR3 nucleotides: TGTGCCAGCTCGACGCCGGGATATGGCTACACCTTC.

In nucleotides, the CDR3 is TGTGCCAGCAGTTTATCGGGTTTGGCTCAGCCCCAGCATTTT. Its protein product is CASSLSGLAQPQHF. The chain uses TRBV27 and TRBJ1-5; no firm D call. Germline CDR1 reads MNHEY; CDR2 reads SMNVEV (reference sequence). This CDR3 spans 14 amino acids. V was cut by 0 bases and J by 6 bases, with 9 bases left in between.

V and J are TRBV9 and TRBJ1-2, with no clear D. Germline V CDR1 and CDR2: SGDLS, YYNGEE. The CDR3 is 13 amino acids. V lost 0 bases, J lost 2 bases, and 5 bases lay in between. For the CDR3, the DNA is TGTGCCAGCAGCGTAGCTCACAACTATGGCTACACCTTC. Translation gives CASSVAHNYGYTF.

The chain recombines TRBV11-2 with TRBJ2-6; D is unresolved. Germline lookup yields CDR1 SGHAT and CDR2 FQNNGV. The CDR3 has 20 amino acids. V lost 1 base to trimming and J lost 0 bases, with 19 bases between them. The chain's CDR3 is CASSLVKGLKRDSGANVLTF. CDR3 in DNA: TGTGCCAGCAGCTTAGTAAAAGGTCTGAAAAGAGACTCTGGGGCCAACGTCCTGACTTTC.

Only one count was recorded for this clonotype. The chain is built from TRBV7-2 and TRBJ2-5; D is unresolved. CDR3 length: 14 residues. Germline V lookup: CDR1 SGHTA, CDR2 FQGNSA. V lost 1 base and J lost 5, with 11 bases in between. The CDR3 is CASSLDNRGETQYF. CDR3 DNA: TGTGCCAGCAGCTTAGATAACCGAGGCGAGACCCAGTACTTC.

A word on this clonotype: Compared with germline, one end of the junction differs, possibly owing to a read error. This chain links TRBV7-9 with TRBJ2-7, with D maybe TRBD1 (5 bases). This CDR3 comprises 14 residues. The germline V gene has CDR1 SEHNR and CDR2 FQNEAQ (reference sequence). This CDR3 is CASSIAAQADEQYF. The DNA of the CDR3 is TGTGCCAGCAGCATAGCAGCACAGGCGGACGAGCAGTACTTC.

This clonotype was seen once. The chain recombines TRBV5-1 with TRBJ2-5; 10 bases agree with TRBD2. Trimming took 0 bases from V and 4 from J; bases not matched to a gene: 3. Germline V gene data show CDR1 as SGHRS and CDR2 as YFSETQ. The CDR3 contains 15 residues. The CDR3, as DNA: TGCGCCAGCAGCTTGGAGGTAGCGGGGGGAGAGACCCAGTACTTC. This codes for CASSLEVAGGETQYF.

Concerning this clonotype itself: Sequence at one end of the junction differs from germline and may be a read error. V is TRBV7-7 and J is TRBJ2-5; either TRBD1 or TRBD2 may fit D (5 bases each). This CDR3 has 14 amino acids. Germline V gene data show CDR1 as SSHAT and CDR2 as FNYEAQ (reference sequence). The CDR3 loop reads CASSSTGTGETQYF. In nucleotides, the CDR3 is TGTGCTAGCAGTTCGACCGGGACGGGGGAGACCCAGTACTTC.

The rearrangement uses TRBV5-6 and TRBJ1-3; TRBD1 matches 9 bases. In germline, CDR1 is SGHDT, CDR2 YYEEEE. V dropped 5 bases and J dropped 2; count of bases not matched to a gene: 2. This CDR3 has 14 amino acids. CDR3 coding DNA: TGTGCCAGCAGAAGGACAGGGGCTGGAAACACCATATATTTT. It specifies CASRRTGAGNTIYF.

The genes are TRBV9 and TRBJ2-1; D gene ambiguous. From germline, CDR1 is SGDLS and CDR2 YYNGEE. The length of the CDR3 is 16 residues. V dropped 0 bases and J dropped 5 bases, with 15 bases sitting between them. In nucleotides, the CDR3 is TGTGCCAGCAGCGTAGGGAACCCCCCCATCCACAATGAGCAGTTCTTC. Translation gives CASSVGNPPIHNEQFF.

This clonotype was seen only once. The chain recombines TRBV7-2 with TRBJ2-5; 12 bases are a match to TRBD2. Trimming removed 4 bases from V and 8 bases from J; junction bases left unmatched: 5. The CDR3 runs 14 residues. The germline gives CDR1 SGHTA, CDR2 FQGNSA. The CDR3 loop reads CASSWGLAGATQYF. CDR3 nucleotides: TGTGCCAGCAGCTGGGGACTAGCGGGCGCCACCCAGTACTTC. Supplemented by reference TRBV7-2 and TRBJ2-5, the full variable domain reads GAGVSQSPSNKVTEKGKDVELRCDPISGHTALYWYRQSLGQGLEFLIYFQGNSAPDKSGLPSDRFSAERTGGSVSTLTIQRTQQEDSAVYLCASSWGLAGATQYFGPGTRLLVL.

Here the CDR3 reads CASSTRPLAGVSDTQYF. CDR3 bases: TGTGCCAGCAGCACCCGACCCCTAGCGGGGGTATCAGATACGCAGTATTTT. The chain links TRBV7-2 to TRBJ2-3; 10 nucleotides align to TRBD2. This CDR3 is 17 amino acids long. Trimming took 5 bases from V and 4 from J; bases not matched to a gene: 12. Germline loops: CDR1 SGHTA, CDR2 FQGNSA.

This chain connects TRBV19 to TRBJ2-1; tentatively, D is TRBD2 (6 bases). The germline V and J ends were trimmed by 3 bases and 8 bases, with 11 bases remaining between them. Germline V gene data show CDR1 as LNHDA and CDR2 as SQIVND (reference sequence). The CDR3 length is 13 residues. In DNA, the CDR3 is TGTGCCAGTAGTATCCTAGCGCCCTATGAGCAGTTCTTC. Protein: CASSILAPYEQFF.

The chain recombines TRBV6-6 with TRBJ2-7, with 7 bases that match TRBD1. There are 13 residues in the CDR3. The germline CDR1 and CDR2 sequences are MNHNY and SVGAGI (reference sequence). The J segment lost 5 bases and the V segment lost 5 bases, leaving 6 bases of the junction unmatched. The CDR3 DNA reads as TGTGCCAGCAGTCCACAGGGGTCAGACGAGCAGTACGTC. It translates to CASSPQGSDEQYV.

V usage is TRBV20-1 and J usage is TRBJ1-5; 7 bases fit TRBD1. Germline-derived CDR1 and CDR2 are DFQATT and SNEGSKA (reference sequence). The CDR3 is made up of 13 amino acids. After removal of 6 bases from V and 4 bases from J, the junction contained 6 bases not matched to a gene. CDR3 sequence: CSAPGGPNQPQHF. The CDR3 DNA sequence: TGCAGTGCCCCAGGGGGGCCTAATCAGCCCCAGCATTTT.

This sequence joins TRBV11-2 and TRBJ2-2; no definite D call. The V end lost 2 bases, the J end lost 3 bases, and 16 bases lay between the germline ends. The germline V gene encodes CDR1 SGHAT and CDR2 FQNNGV. This CDR3 comprises 17 residues. CDR3 nucleotides: TGTGCCAGCAGCTTACTTTCTCCAAACGGTTACACCGGGGAGCTGTTTTTT. Encoded protein: CASSLLSPNGYTGELFF.

The chain has TRBV18 and TRBJ1-5; 8 bases map to TRBD1. After removal of 1 base from V and 2 bases from J, the junction contained 10 bases not matched to a gene. The CDR3 runs to 18 residues. Germline V gene data show CDR1 as KGHSH and CDR2 as LQKENI. The CDR3 loop is CASSPRPSGGSGNQPQHF. CDR3 nucleotide sequence: TGTGCCAGCTCACCACGACCATCAGGGGGCTCAGGCAATCAGCCCCAGCATTTT.

V is TRBV7-2 and J is TRBJ2-1; the D is unclear. Looked up from germline, CDR1 is SGHTA and CDR2 is FQGNSA. The CDR3 extends over 10 amino acids. Trimming took off 11 bases at V and 7 bases at J, with 9 bases between the two ends. CDR3 DNA sequence: TGTGCCCCGCCCGGGAATGAGCAGTTCTTC. As protein: CAPPGNEQFF.

The chain recombines TRBV9 with TRBJ2-1, with D possibly being TRBD1 (6 bases). The V gene's germline CDR1 is SGDLS and CDR2 YYNGEE. This CDR3 is 16 amino acids long. Trimming stripped 5 bases from V and 4 bases from J, with 19 bases between. The DNA of the CDR3 is TGTGCCAGCAGTGAAGGTAGGGGGAACCCTTACAATGAGCAGTTCTTC. Protein: CASSEGRGNPYNEQFF.